The rows below give T cell receptor beta chains drawn from one sample of a study of blood T cell repertoires in COVID-19. Some clones are missing from TCRdb's copy, which holds only in-frame ones; the method was immunoSEQ multiplex PCR. The repertoire holds around 250,000 clones, approximately 85% seen once, with approximately 2% in the top ten. What was sequenced was PBMCs or T cells enriched from blood (not recorded which). These receptors all stem from a woman between 50 and 59 years old who had recovered from COVID-19. CDR3s include the opening cysteine and the closing phenylalanine or tryptophan. The D gene is left open where the match is weak. Clone size is not always given. Where it is, it says once, few, many or a class for expanded clones.

v_gene	d_gene	j_gene	abundance	CDR3nt	CDR3aa
TRBV5-1	TRBD2	TRBJ2-1	once	TGCGCCAGCAGCTTTAGCGGGAGAGAGCAGTTCTTC	CASSFSGREQFF
TRBV7-9	-	TRBJ2-7	once	TGTGCCAGCAGCCGCATCTTGGAAAGGGATCGGACTGGCGAGCAGTACTTC	CASSRILERDRTGEQYF
TRBV5-6	TRBD1	TRBJ2-6	-	TGTGCCAGCAGCCGGGACAGGGGCCTACATGGGGCCAACGTCCTGACTTTC	CASSRDRGLHGANVLTF
TRBV29-1	-	TRBJ2-1	-	TGCAGCGTTGATGGGGTAGGGGATAGCTCCTACAATGAGCAGTTCTTC	CSVDGVGDSSYNEQFF
TRBV5-1	TRBD1	TRBJ1-1	once	TGCGCCAGCAGCGTAACAGGGGGCAACACTGAAGCTTTCTTT	CASSVTGGNTEAFF
TRBV7-2	-	TRBJ2-7	-	TGTGCCAGCAGCTTATATAGGGTTAAGGGGAATATCGGCGCCTACGAGCAGTACTTC	CASSLYRVKGNIGAYEQYF
TRBV4-1	TRBD2	TRBJ2-3	-	TGCGCCAGCAGCCAAGTTGCGGGAGGGGGAGATACGCAGTATTTT	CASSQVAGGGDTQYF
TRBV28	-	TRBJ2-1	-	TGTGCCAGCAGTTTCCCTGAGAGCTCCTACAATGAGCAGTTCTTC	CASSFPESSYNEQFF
TRBV6-6	-	TRBJ1-4	-	TGTGCCAGCAGCTCCATAACACTTAGCGAAAAACTGTTTTTT	CASSSITLSEKLFF
TRBV6-2/TRBV6-3	TRBD2	TRBJ2-7	-	TGTGCCAGCAGTGACCCCCGCCGGACTAGCGGCCTCATCCCGAGCGAGCAGTACTTC	CASSDPRRTSGLIPSEQYF
TRBV3-1/TRBV3-2	-	TRBJ2-1	-	TGTGCCAGCAGCCAGGGGGGTCCAGGGGAGCAGTTCTTC	CASSQGGPGEQFF
TRBV5-1	TRBD1	TRBJ2-1	-	TGCGCCAGCAGCTTGGATGGACAGGGGGCCGATGAGCAGTTCTTC	CASSLDGQGADEQFF
TRBV25-1	-	TRBJ1-1	-	TGTGCCAGCAGTGGTACAGGGAGATGGGGCACTGAAGCTTTCTTT	CASSGTGRWGTEAFF
TRBV6-5	TRBD2	TRBJ2-1	-	TGTGCCGGGGGACTAGCGGGAGTAGATGAGCAGTTCTTC	CAGGLAGVDEQFF
TRBV6-5	TRBD1	TRBJ1-5	-	TGTGCCAGCAACCTGGACAGGGGGTTCAATCAGCCCCAGCATTTT	CASNLDRGFNQPQHF
TRBV27	TRBD2	TRBJ2-1	-	TGTGCCAGCAGTTCCTCCGGGACTAGATACAATGAGCAGTTCTTC	CASSSSGTRYNEQFF
TRBV11-3	-	TRBJ2-2	once	TGTGCCAGCAGCTTAGGTCAGGGGAACACCGGGGAGCTGTTTTTT	CASSLGQGNTGELFF
TRBV18	TRBD2	TRBJ2-7	once	TGTGCCAGCTCAGGGGCGGGAGGATCCTACGAGCAGTACTTC	CASSGAGGSYEQYF